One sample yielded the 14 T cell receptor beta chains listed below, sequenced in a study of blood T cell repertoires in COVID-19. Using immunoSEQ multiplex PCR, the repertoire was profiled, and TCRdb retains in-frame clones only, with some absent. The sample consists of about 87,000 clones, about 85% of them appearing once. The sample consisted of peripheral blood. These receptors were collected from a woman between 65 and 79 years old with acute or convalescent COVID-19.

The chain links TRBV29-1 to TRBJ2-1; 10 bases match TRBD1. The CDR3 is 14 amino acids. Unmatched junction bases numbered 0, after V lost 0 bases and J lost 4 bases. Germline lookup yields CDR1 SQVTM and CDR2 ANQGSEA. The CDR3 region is CSVEEGQGYNEQFF. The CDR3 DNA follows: TGCAGCGTTGAAGAGGGACAGGGGTACAATGAGCAGTTCTTC.

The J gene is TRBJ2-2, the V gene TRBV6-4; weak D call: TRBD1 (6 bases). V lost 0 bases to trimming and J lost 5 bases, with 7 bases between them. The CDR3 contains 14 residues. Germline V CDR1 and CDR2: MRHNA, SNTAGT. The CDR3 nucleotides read TGTGCCAGCAGTGACTCTGACAGGACCGGGGAGCTGTTTTTT. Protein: CASSDSDRTGELFF.

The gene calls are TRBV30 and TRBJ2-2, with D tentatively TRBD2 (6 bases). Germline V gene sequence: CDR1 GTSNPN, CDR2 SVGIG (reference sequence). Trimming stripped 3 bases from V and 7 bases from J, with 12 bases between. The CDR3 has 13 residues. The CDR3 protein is CAWRAGMYGELFF. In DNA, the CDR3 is TGTGCCTGGAGGGCGGGGATGTACGGGGAGCTGTTTTTT.

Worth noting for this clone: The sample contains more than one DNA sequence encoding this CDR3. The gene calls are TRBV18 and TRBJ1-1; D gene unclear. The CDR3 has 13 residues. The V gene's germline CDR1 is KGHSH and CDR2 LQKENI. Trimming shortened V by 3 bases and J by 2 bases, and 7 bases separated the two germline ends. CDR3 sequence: CASSPELNTEAFF. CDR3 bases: TGTGCCAGCTCACCGGAACTAAACACTGAAGCTTTCTTT. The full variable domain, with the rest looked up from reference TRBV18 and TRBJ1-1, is NAGVMQNPRHLVRRRGQEARLRCSPMKGHSHVYWYRQLPEEGLKFMVYLQKENIIDESGMPKERFSAEFPKEGPSILRIQQVVRGDSAAYFCASSPELNTEAFFGQGTRLTVV.

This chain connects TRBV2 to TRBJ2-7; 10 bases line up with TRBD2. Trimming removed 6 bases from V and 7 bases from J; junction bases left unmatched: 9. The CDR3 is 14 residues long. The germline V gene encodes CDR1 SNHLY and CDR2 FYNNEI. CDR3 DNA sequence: TGTGCCAGCAGGGCAGCGGGGGGGCCGGGGGAGCAGTACTTC. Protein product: CASRAAGGPGEQYF.

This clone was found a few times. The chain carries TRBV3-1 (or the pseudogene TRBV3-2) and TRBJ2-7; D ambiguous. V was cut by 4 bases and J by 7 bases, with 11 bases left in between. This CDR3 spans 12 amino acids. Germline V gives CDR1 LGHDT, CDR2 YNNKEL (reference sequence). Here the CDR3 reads CASSRNEEEQYF. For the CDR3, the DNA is TGTGCCAGCAGCCGTAACGAGGAGGAGCAGTACTTC.

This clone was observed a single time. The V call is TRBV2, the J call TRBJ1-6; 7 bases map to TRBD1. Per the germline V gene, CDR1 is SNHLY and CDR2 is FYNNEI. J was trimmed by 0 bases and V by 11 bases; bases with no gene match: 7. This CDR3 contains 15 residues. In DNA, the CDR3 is TGTGCCTTACAGGGGTCGAGCTCCTATAATTCACCCCTCCACTTT. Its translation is CALQGSSSYNSPLHF.

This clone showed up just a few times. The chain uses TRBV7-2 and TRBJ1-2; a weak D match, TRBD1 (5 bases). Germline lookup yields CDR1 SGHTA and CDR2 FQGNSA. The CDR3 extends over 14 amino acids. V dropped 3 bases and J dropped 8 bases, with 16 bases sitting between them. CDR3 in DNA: TGTGCCAGCAGCTTTATGGGGGGAGAGAGCGGCTACACCTTC. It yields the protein CASSFMGGESGYTF.

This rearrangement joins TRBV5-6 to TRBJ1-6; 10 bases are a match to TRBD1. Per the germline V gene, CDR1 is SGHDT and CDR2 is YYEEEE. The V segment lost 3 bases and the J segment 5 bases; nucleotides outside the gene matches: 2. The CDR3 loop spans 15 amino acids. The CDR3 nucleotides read TGTGCCAGCAGCTGGGACAGGGGCAATAATTCACCCCTCCACTTT. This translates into CASSWDRGNNSPLHF.

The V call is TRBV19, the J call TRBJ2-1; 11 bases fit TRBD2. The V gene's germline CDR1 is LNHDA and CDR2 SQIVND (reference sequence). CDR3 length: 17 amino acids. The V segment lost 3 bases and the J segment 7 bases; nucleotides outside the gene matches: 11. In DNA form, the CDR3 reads TGTGCCAGTAGTATCGATCTAGCGGGGGGTCTGGGGAATGAGCAGTTCTTC. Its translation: CASSIDLAGGLGNEQFF. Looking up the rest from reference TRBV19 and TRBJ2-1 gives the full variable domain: DGGITQSPKYLFRKEGQNVTLSCEQNLNHDAMYWYRQDPGQGLRLIYYSQIVNDFQKGDIAEGYSVSREKKESFPLTVTSAQKNPTAFYLCASSIDLAGGLGNEQFFGPGTRLTVL.

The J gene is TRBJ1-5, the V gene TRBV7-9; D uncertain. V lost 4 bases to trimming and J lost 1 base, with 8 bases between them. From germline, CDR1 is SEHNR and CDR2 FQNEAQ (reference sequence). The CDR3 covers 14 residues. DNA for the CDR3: TGTGCCAGCAGCTCAACGGGAAGCAATCAGCCCCAGCATTTT. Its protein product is CASSSTGSNQPQHF.

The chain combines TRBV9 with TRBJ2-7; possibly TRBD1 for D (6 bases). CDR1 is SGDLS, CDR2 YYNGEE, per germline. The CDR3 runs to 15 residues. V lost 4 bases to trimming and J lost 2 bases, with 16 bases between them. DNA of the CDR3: TGTGCCAGCAGCCCTCAACAGGGTCCTGCCTACGAGCAGTACTTC. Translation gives CASSPQQGPAYEQYF.

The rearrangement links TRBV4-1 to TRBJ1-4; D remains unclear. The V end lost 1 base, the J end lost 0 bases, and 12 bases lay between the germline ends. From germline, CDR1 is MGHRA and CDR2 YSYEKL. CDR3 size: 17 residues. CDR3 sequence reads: CASSQGQWAATNEKLFF. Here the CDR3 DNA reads TGCGCCAGCAGCCAAGGCCAATGGGCTGCAACTAATGAAAAACTGTTTTTT.

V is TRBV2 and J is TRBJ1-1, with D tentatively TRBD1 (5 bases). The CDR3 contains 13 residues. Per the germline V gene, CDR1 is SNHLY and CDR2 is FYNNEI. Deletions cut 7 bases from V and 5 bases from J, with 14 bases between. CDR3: CASTGGAGTEAFF. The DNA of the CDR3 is TGTGCCAGCACAGGAGGGGCGGGAACTGAAGCTTTCTTT. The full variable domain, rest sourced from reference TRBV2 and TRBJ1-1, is EPEVTQTPSHQVTQMGQEVILRCVPISNHLYFYWYRQILGQKVEFLVSFYNNEISEKSEIFDDQFSVERPDGSNFTLKIRSTKLEDSAMYFCASTGGAGTEAFFGQGTRLTVV.